These 26 T cell receptor beta chains came from one sample sequenced in a study of OX40 agonist ivuxolimab in advanced cancers. Sequencing used immunoSEQ multiplex PCR; TCRdb keeps in-frame clones, though not all of them. The sample shows around 29,000 clones, about 90% of them seen only once. Material: CD4+ or CD8+ T cells sorted from blood, obtained in a trial of the OX40 agonist ivuxolimab. The origin of the receptors is an adult with an advanced solid tumor such as melanoma, head and neck, liver or kidney cancer.

This chain connects TRBV6-1 to TRBJ1-5; no reliable D call. Germline CDR1 MNHNS, CDR2 SASEGT. This CDR3 spans 14 amino acids. Trimming removed 7 bases from V and 2 bases from J, with 12 bases in between. The CDR3 nucleotides read TGTGCCAGCATGTTACCGGCTGGCAATCAGCCCCAGCATTTT. Residues: CASMLPAGNQPQHF.

This clone has just one count. The chain carries TRBV15 and TRBJ2-2; D tentatively reads TRBD1 or TRBD2 (5 bases each). The CDR3 spans 18 residues. The germline V and J ends were trimmed by 6 bases and 3 bases, with 23 bases remaining between them. Germline-derived CDR1 and CDR2 are LNHNV and YYDKDF (reference sequence). CDR3 protein: CATREGIGGLGDTGELFF. The CDR3 nucleotides read TGTGCCACCAGGGAAGGTATTGGGGGTCTTGGTGACACCGGGGAGCTGTTTTTT.

The chain combines TRBV9 with TRBJ2-3; 13 bases agree with TRBD2. Germline V lookup: CDR1 SGDLS, CDR2 YYNGEE. The CDR3 contains 15 residues. V lost 3 bases, J lost 8 bases, and 6 bases stayed unmatched. CDR3 nucleotide sequence: TGTGCCAGCAGCGCAACTAGCGGGGGGGCATCTACGCAGTATTTT. It specifies CASSATSGGASTQYF. The full variable domain, in which reference TRBV9 and TRBJ2-3 provide the parts outside the CDR3, is DSGVTQTPKHLITATGQRVTLRCSPRSGDLSVYWYQQSLDQGLQFLIQYYNGEERAKGNILERFSAQQFPDLHSELNLSSLELGDSALYFCASSATSGGASTQYFGPGTRLTVL.

The chain links TRBV27 to TRBJ2-3; either TRBD1 or TRBD2 may supply D (5 bases each). This CDR3 spans 16 amino acids. The germline gives CDR1 MNHEY, CDR2 SMNVEV (reference sequence). V lost 3 bases and J 2 bases, leaving 15 bases between the germline ends. CDR3 sequence reads: CASSFGLGTSTDTQYF. The CDR3 DNA sequence: TGTGCCAGCAGTTTCGGGCTTGGGACCTCCACAGATACGCAGTATTTT.

The J gene is TRBJ1-3, the V gene TRBV9; no definite D call. Germline loops: CDR1 SGDLS, CDR2 YYNGEE. V was shortened by 4 bases and J by 3 bases, with 23 bases between the two germline ends. The CDR3 is 18 amino acids. CDR3 sequence reads: CASSPPDRRMVVGNTIYF. CDR3 in DNA: TGTGCCAGCAGCCCCCCGGACCGCAGGATGGTCGTTGGAAACACCATATATTTT.

V is TRBV15 and J is TRBJ1-1, with TRBD1 matching over 9 bases. This CDR3 has 17 amino acids. Germline CDR1 LNHNV, CDR2 YYDKDF (reference sequence). V lost 2 bases and J lost 8; bases outside the gene matches: 15. The CDR3: CATSRSHGDRVLGEAFF. The CDR3 DNA reads as TGTGCCACCAGCAGATCTCATGGGGACAGGGTCTTGGGGGAAGCTTTCTTT. The whole variable domain, filled in from reference TRBV15 and TRBJ1-1, reads DAMVIQNPRYQVTQFGKPVTLSCSQTLNHNVMYWYQQKSSQAPKLLFHYYDKDFNNEADTPDNFQSRRPNTSFCFLDIRSPGLGDTAMYLCATSRSHGDRVLGEAFFGQGTRLTVV.

The rearrangement links TRBV29-1 to TRBJ2-3; D is perhaps TRBD1 (6 bases). CDR3 length equals 17 residues. Looked up from germline, CDR1 is SQVTM and CDR2 is ANQGSEA. V shed 1 base and J shed 1 base, with 18 bases lying between them. CDR3 nucleotide sequence: TGCAGCGTTGAAGGAGCTAGCAGGGGTTATCGCACAGATACGCAGTATTTT. Translation gives CSVEGASRGYRTDTQYF.

The J gene is TRBJ2-3, the V gene TRBV13; D gene ambiguous. Germline lookup yields CDR1 PRHDT and CDR2 FYEKMQ (reference sequence). The CDR3 spans 12 residues. V was pared by 5 bases and J by 1 base, with 4 bases between. The chain's CDR3 is CASSPRTDTQYF. The CDR3, as DNA: TGTGCCAGCAGCCCGCGCACAGATACGCAGTATTTT.

This chain joins TRBV6-1 and TRBJ2-7; D is uncertain. The CDR3 is 15 residues long. Germline-derived CDR1 and CDR2 are MNHNS and SASEGT. Trimming took off 2 bases at V and 4 bases at J, with 15 bases between the two ends. The CDR3 protein is CASSEPTVRYYEQYF. The DNA for the CDR3 is TGTGCCAGCAGTGAACCGACGGTTCGTTATTACGAGCAGTACTTC.

In its sample, this clone was seen once. The chain links TRBV27 to TRBJ1-4; 7 positions agree with TRBD1. The germline V gene has CDR1 MNHEY and CDR2 SMNVEV (reference sequence). After removal of 6 bases from V and 5 bases from J, the junction contained 9 bases not matched to a gene. This CDR3 contains 15 residues. The CDR3 loop reads CASRQIDRVNEKLFF. The CDR3 coding sequence is TGTGCCAGCAGGCAAATCGACAGGGTAAATGAAAAACTGTTTTTT. Complete variable domain (other parts from reference TRBV27 and TRBJ1-4): EAQVTQNPRYLITVTGKKLTVTCSQNMNHEYMSWYRQDPGLGLRQIYYSMNVEVTDKGDVPEGYKVSRKEKRNFPLILESPSPNQTSLYFCASRQIDRVNEKLFFGSGTQLSVL.

The CDR3 coding sequence is TGTGCCAGCAGCGTAGTGGGGCAGGGGGCGCGTAATGAGCAGTTCTTC. It yields the protein CASSVVGQGARNEQFF. J is TRBJ2-1 and V is TRBV9, with 8 bases lining up with TRBD1. The J segment lost 7 bases and the V segment lost 0 bases, leaving 9 bases of the junction unmatched. The CDR3 runs 16 residues. From germline, CDR1 is SGDLS and CDR2 YYNGEE.

The chain uses TRBV5-6 and TRBJ2-1, with 9 bases matching TRBD2. The CDR3 runs 16 residues. The germline V gene has CDR1 SGHDT and CDR2 YYEEEE. Trimming at V came to 3 bases and at J to 3 bases, leaving 7 bases not matched to a gene. DNA for the CDR3: TGTGCCAGCAGCTCGATTAGCGGGGGCCACTACAATGAGCAGTTCTTC. It yields the protein CASSSISGGHYNEQFF.

V and J are TRBV7-9 and TRBJ1-2; no reliable D call. Trimming removed 6 bases at V and 7 bases at J, with 15 bases between. The CDR3 contains 13 residues. CDR1 and CDR2 from the germline V gene are SEHNR and FQNEAQ (reference sequence). CDR3 in amino acids: CASRLPSPAGYTF. CDR3 in DNA: TGTGCCAGCAGGCTTCCCTCTCCTGCTGGCTACACCTTC.

The gene calls are TRBV5-1 and TRBJ2-6; no reliable D call. The germline CDR1 and CDR2 sequences are SGHRS and YFSETQ. Deletions cut 4 bases from V and 0 bases from J, with 8 bases between. The CDR3 covers 15 residues. The CDR3 protein is CASSPVGSGANVLTF. The CDR3 region has the DNA TGCGCCAGCAGCCCGGTTGGCTCTGGGGCCAACGTCCTGACTTTC.

The CDR3 protein is CASSQVAGVSDGYTF. In DNA, the CDR3 is TGCGCCAGCAGCCAAGTGGCCGGGGTCTCGGATGGCTACACCTTC. The chain recombines TRBV4-1 with TRBJ1-2; D gene unclear. In germline, CDR1 is MGHRA, CDR2 YSYEKL. This CDR3 comprises 15 residues. Trimming cost V 1 base and J 6 bases, with 15 bases left between them.

This sequence joins TRBV9 and TRBJ2-7; D remains unclear. The CDR3 is made up of 12 amino acids. CDR1 and CDR2 (germline): SGDLS, YYNGEE. V was cut by 4 bases and J by 0 bases, with 5 bases left in between. CDR3 bases: TGTGCCAGCAGCCCCCGCTCCTACGAGCAGTACTTC. Its protein is CASSPRSYEQYF.

The V gene is TRBV7-2, the J gene TRBJ2-7; D is ambiguous. This CDR3 has 12 amino acids. V was cut by 5 bases and J by 3 bases, with 8 bases left in between. The germline V gene has CDR1 SGHTA and CDR2 FQGNSA. CDR3 protein: CASSRPDYEQYF. The DNA of the CDR3 is TGTGCCAGCAGCCGGCCGGACTACGAGCAGTACTTC.

The chain combines TRBV27 with TRBJ1-2; 7 nucleotides match TRBD1. V was pared by 0 bases and J by 4 bases, with 2 bases of the junction left unmatched. Germline V lookup: CDR1 MNHEY, CDR2 SMNVEV (reference sequence). The CDR3 runs 14 residues. In DNA form, the CDR3 reads TGTGCCAGCAGTTTATCCCCAGGGGGCTATGGCTACACCTTC. Its protein product is CASSLSPGGYGYTF.

This sequence joins TRBV19 and TRBJ1-2, with unresolved D. V dropped 7 bases and J dropped 5 bases, with 11 bases sitting between them. Germline loops: CDR1 LNHDA, CDR2 SQIVND (reference sequence). The CDR3 totals 12 residues. CDR3 in amino acids: CASTQESYGYTF. The CDR3 nucleotides read TGTGCCAGTACCCAAGAATCATATGGCTACACCTTC. The full variable domain, in which reference TRBV19 and TRBJ1-2 provide the parts outside the CDR3, is DGGITQSPKYLFRKEGQNVTLSCEQNLNHDAMYWYRQDPGQGLRLIYYSQIVNDFQKGDIAEGYSVSREKKESFPLTVTSAQKNPTAFYLCASTQESYGYTFGSGTRLTVV.

The rearrangement joins TRBV9 to TRBJ2-3; the match to TRBD1 covers 9 bases. Germline CDR1 is SGDLS and CDR2 is YYNGEE. V gave up 1 base and J gave up 6 bases; unmatched junction bases: 6. This CDR3 is 15 amino acids long. CDR3 nucleotides: TGTGCCAGCAGCGTATTTGGGACAGGGACCGATACGCAGTATTTT. Translating gives CASSVFGTGTDTQYF.

V gene TRBV5-1 combines with J gene TRBJ2-2; D ambiguous. The CDR3 totals 15 residues. Germline CDR1 and CDR2: SGHRS and YFSETQ. With 0 bases removed from V and 1 base from J, the gap between germline ends came to 7 bases. The CDR3 protein is CASSLAIGNTGELFF. The CDR3 DNA reads TGCGCCAGCAGCTTGGCCATCGGGAACACCGGGGAGCTGTTTTTT.

The chain has TRBV25-1 and TRBJ2-6; D perhaps matches TRBD1 (5 bases). Germline V gene lookup returns CDR1 MGHDK and CDR2 SYGVNS. This CDR3 contains 16 residues. V was trimmed by 8 bases and J by 0 bases, leaving 14 bases between them. CDR3 protein: CASHLWGSSGANVLTF. Written as DNA, the CDR3 is TGTGCCAGCCACCTATGGGGCAGCTCTGGGGCCAACGTCCTGACTTTC. Looking up the rest from reference TRBV25-1 and TRBJ2-6 gives the full variable domain: EADIYQTPRYLVIGTGKKITLECSQTMGHDKMYWYQQDPGMELHLIHYSYGVNSTEKGDLSSESTVSRIRTEHFPLTLESARPSHTSQYLCASHLWGSSGANVLTFGAGSRLTVL.

The chain carries TRBV9 and TRBJ2-3; perhaps TRBD1 as D (6 bases). Germline V gene lookup returns CDR1 SGDLS and CDR2 YYNGEE. With 0 bases removed from V and 4 bases from J, the gap between germline ends came to 12 bases. The CDR3 has 15 amino acids. This CDR3 is CASSVVGGPSDTQYF. The CDR3 nucleotides read TGTGCCAGCAGCGTAGTAGGGGGTCCCTCAGATACGCAGTATTTT.

The V call is TRBV7-6, the J call TRBJ1-1; D may be TRBD1 (5 bases). The CDR3 consists of 15 residues. The germline CDR1 and CDR2 sequences are SGHVS and FNYEAQ. V dropped 8 bases and J dropped 1 base, with 17 bases sitting between them. The CDR3 bases are TGTGCCAGCGGTTCCCCAGGGACGGAGAACACTGAAGCTTTCTTT. Its protein is CASGSPGTENTEAFF.

This chain links TRBV5-1 with TRBJ2-1; 7 bases are shared with TRBD2. Germline lookup yields CDR1 SGHRS and CDR2 YFSETQ. V lost 5 bases to trimming and J lost 7 bases; unmatched junction nucleotides: 0. The CDR3 runs 11 residues. CDR3 DNA: TGCGCCAGCAGGGGGGGGAATGAGCAGTTCTTC. This gives the protein CASRGGNEQFF.

The genes are TRBV7-9 and TRBJ2-2; D might be TRBD1 (6 bases). This CDR3 region has 16 residues. V shed 5 bases and J shed 5 bases, with 18 bases lying between them. Germline V gene sequence: CDR1 SEHNR, CDR2 FQNEAQ (reference sequence). This CDR3 reads CASSLDRGRGTGELFF. The CDR3 DNA sequence: TGTGCCAGCAGCCTAGACCGCGGTAGGGGGACCGGGGAGCTGTTTTTT. Together with reference TRBV7-9 and TRBJ2-2, the CDR3 gives the full variable domain: DTGVSQNPRHKITKRGQNVTFRCDPISEHNRLYWYRQTLGQGPEFLTYFQNEAQLEKSRLLSDRFSAERPKGSFSTLEIQRTEQGDSAMYLCASSLDRGRGTGELFFGEGSRLTVL.